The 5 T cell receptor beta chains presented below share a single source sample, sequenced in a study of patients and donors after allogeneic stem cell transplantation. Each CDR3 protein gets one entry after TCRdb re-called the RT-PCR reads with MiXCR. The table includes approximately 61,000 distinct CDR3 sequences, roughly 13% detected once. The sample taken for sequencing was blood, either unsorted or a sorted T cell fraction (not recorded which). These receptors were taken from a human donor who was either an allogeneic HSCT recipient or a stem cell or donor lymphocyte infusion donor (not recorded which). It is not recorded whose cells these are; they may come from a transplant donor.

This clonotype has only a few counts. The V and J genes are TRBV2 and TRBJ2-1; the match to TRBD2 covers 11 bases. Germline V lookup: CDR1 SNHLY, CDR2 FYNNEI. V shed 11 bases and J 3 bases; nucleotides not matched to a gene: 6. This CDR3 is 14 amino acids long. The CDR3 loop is CAGSGTSGYNEQFF. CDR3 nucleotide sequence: TGTGCCGGGTCCGGGACTAGCGGCTACAATGAGCAGTTCTTC. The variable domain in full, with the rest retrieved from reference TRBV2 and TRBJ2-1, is EPEVTQTPSHQVTQMGQEVILRCVPISNHLYFYWYRQILGQKVEFLVSFYNNEISEKSEIFDDQFSVERPDGSNFTLKIRSTKLEDSAMYFCAGSGTSGYNEQFFGPGTRLTVL.

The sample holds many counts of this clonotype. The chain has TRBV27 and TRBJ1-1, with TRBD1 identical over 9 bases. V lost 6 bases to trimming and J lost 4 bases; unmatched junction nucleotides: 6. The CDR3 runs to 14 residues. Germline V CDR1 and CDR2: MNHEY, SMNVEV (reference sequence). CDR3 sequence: CASSLTGGGTEAFF. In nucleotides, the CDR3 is TGTGCCAGCAGCCTGACAGGGGGGGGCACTGAAGCTTTCTTT.

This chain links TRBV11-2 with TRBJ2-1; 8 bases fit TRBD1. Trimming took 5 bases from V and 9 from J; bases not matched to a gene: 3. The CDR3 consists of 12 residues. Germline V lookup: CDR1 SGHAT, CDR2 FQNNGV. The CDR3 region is CASSPGTGEQFF. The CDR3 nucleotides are TGTGCCAGCAGCCCCGGGACAGGTGAGCAGTTCTTC.

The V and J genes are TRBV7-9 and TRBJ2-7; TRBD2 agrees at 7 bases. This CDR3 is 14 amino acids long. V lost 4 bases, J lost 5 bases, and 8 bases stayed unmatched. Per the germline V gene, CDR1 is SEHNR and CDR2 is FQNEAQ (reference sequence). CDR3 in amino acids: CASSSLLRENEQYF. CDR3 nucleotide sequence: TGTGCCAGCAGCTCCCTCCTGCGGGAGAACGAGCAGTACTTC.

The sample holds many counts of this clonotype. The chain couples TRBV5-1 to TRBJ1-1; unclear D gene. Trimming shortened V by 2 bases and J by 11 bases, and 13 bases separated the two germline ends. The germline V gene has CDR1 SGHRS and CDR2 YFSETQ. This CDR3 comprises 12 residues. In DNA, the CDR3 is TGCGCCAGCAGCTTAGGATCCTATGGGGCTTTCTTT. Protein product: CASSLGSYGAFF.